Each of the 21 T cell receptor beta chains below was sequenced from the same sample in a study of T-cell memory formation after mild COVID-19. MiXCR, run by TCRdb on the 5' RACE reads, gives a single entry per CDR3 protein. The sample records about 500,000 distinct CDR3 sequences, just over 20% being singletons. The material sequenced was PBMCs or a T cell subset sorted from them (not recorded which). The receptor set was obtained from an adult woman who had mild COVID-19 (a few samples of this study predate the infection). Cell type and time point are not known.

This clonotype was counted between two and nine times. The chain links TRBV29-1 to TRBJ2-7; D perhaps matches TRBD1 (6 bases). The ends were cut back, 6 bases at V and 4 bases at J, with 16 bases in the middle. The CDR3 sequence is 13 residues long. Germline assignment: CDR1 SQVTM and CDR2 ANQGSEA. This CDR3 reads CSVSGDTLYEQYF. The DNA of the CDR3 is TGCAGCGTCTCCGGGGACACCTTATACGAGCAGTACTTC.

The chain is built from TRBV15 and TRBJ1-1; D is undetermined. V was pared by 0 bases and J by 8 bases, with 4 bases between. CDR3 size: 11 residues. Germline V gene data show CDR1 as LNHNV and CDR2 as YYDKDF (reference sequence). The CDR3 sequence is CATSRDREAFF. The DNA for the CDR3 is TGTGCCACCAGCAGAGACAGGGAAGCTTTCTTT.

The chain combines TRBV11-3 with TRBJ2-1; 14 nucleotides align to TRBD2. Germline lookup yields CDR1 SGHNT and CDR2 YENEEA. Trimming took 4 bases from V and 6 from J; bases not matched to a gene: 5. The CDR3 loop spans 16 amino acids. CDR3 sequence: CASSSRLAGGGNEQFF. Here the CDR3 DNA reads TGTGCCAGCAGCTCCAGACTAGCGGGAGGGGGCAATGAGCAGTTCTTC.

This clonotype was detected only a few times. V gene TRBV12-3 or TRBV12-4 combines with J gene TRBJ2-7, with 11 bases that match TRBD1. Trimming at V came to 3 bases and at J to 7 bases, leaving 8 bases not matched to a gene. This CDR3 has 15 residues. This CDR3 is CASSFTGTGGKEQYF. CDR3 in DNA: TGTGCCAGCAGTTTTACCGGGACAGGGGGAAAAGAGCAGTACTTC.

This chain joins TRBV6-5 and TRBJ1-2; 10 bases are shared with TRBD1. This CDR3 region has 15 residues. V lost 7 bases and J lost 4; bases outside the gene matches: 9. Germline values: CDR1 MNHEY, CDR2 SVGAGI. CDR3 DNA: TGTGCCAGCAAGCTAATGGGACAGGGGACCTATGGCTACACCTTC. Protein: CASKLMGQGTYGYTF.

The J gene is TRBJ2-3, the V gene TRBV24-1, with D maybe TRBD2 (6 bases). The CDR3 loop spans 16 amino acids. V was trimmed by 0 bases and J by 3 bases, leaving 12 bases between them. Germline loops: CDR1 KGHDR, CDR2 SFDVKD. The CDR3: CATSDLASEATDTQYF. The CDR3 nucleotides are TGTGCCACCAGTGATTTGGCTAGCGAGGCTACAGATACGCAGTATTTT.

The V call is TRBV15, the J call TRBJ1-2, with 7 bases fitting TRBD1. Germline V CDR1 and CDR2: LNHNV, YYDKDF (reference sequence). The V and J ends lost 0 bases and 4 bases, in that order; junction bases with no gene match: 2. The CDR3 contains 14 residues. Here the CDR3 DNA reads TGTGCCACCAGCAGAGACAGGGGGGCCTATGGCTACACCTTC. Translated: CATSRDRGAYGYTF.

This chain uses TRBV5-1 with TRBJ2-7; 14 bases map to TRBD2. CDR1 and CDR2 (germline): SGHRS, YFSETQ. J was trimmed by 2 bases and V by 0 bases; bases with no gene match: 10. CDR3 length: 19 residues. This CDR3 is CASSLAPGTSGSGPYEQYF. DNA for the CDR3: TGCGCCAGCAGCTTGGCCCCCGGGACTAGCGGGAGTGGTCCCTACGAGCAGTACTTC.

The chain is built from TRBV7-6 and TRBJ1-4; no definite D call. Germline lookup yields CDR1 SGHVS and CDR2 FNYEAQ. There are 16 residues in the CDR3. V lost 2 bases to trimming and J lost 6 bases, with 16 bases between them. Here the CDR3 reads CASSLTPELGDEKLFF. CDR3 sequence (DNA): TGTGCCAGCAGCTTAACCCCAGAGCTTGGGGATGAAAAACTGTTTTTT.

This clonotype was detected a few times. This chain uses TRBV12-3 or TRBV12-4 with TRBJ1-1; perhaps TRBD1 as D (6 bases). V was clipped by 6 bases and J by 2 bases, with 16 bases between them. The CDR3 is 15 residues long. In DNA form, the CDR3 reads TGTGCCAGCAGATTGCTACAGGGTAGTAACACTGAAGCTTTCTTT. Translated: CASRLLQGSNTEAFF.

Many counts were recorded for this clonotype. The chain employs TRBV7-8 and TRBJ2-1, with TRBD2 as a possible D gene (7 bases). Trimming pared 5 bases from V and 0 bases from J, leaving 20 bases between. Germline CDR1 reads SGHVS; CDR2 reads FQNEAQ. The CDR3 runs 18 residues. This chain's CDR3 is CASSRLGGAGSSYNEQFF. In DNA form, the CDR3 reads TGTGCCAGCAGCCGTCTTGGGGGGGCGGGGAGCTCCTACAATGAGCAGTTCTTC.

The chain uses TRBV10-3 and TRBJ1-2; D is unclear. The ends were cut back, 3 bases at V and 0 bases at J, with 8 bases in the middle. Germline V gene lookup returns CDR1 ENHRY and CDR2 SYGVKD. The CDR3 consists of 14 residues. CDR3 loop: CAISETEANYGYTF. In DNA, the CDR3 is TGTGCCATCAGTGAAACAGAAGCTAACTATGGCTACACCTTC.

This chain uses TRBV3-1 with TRBJ2-2; D may correspond to TRBD1 or TRBD2 (6 bases each). Deletions cut 4 bases from V and 9 bases from J, with 9 bases between. The CDR3 consists of 12 residues. Germline V gene lookup returns CDR1 LGHDT and CDR2 YNNKEL (reference sequence). This chain's CDR3 is CASSLGGRELFF. The CDR3 region has the DNA TGTGCCAGCAGCCTGGGGGGCCGGGAGCTGTTTTTT.

This clonotype was counted a few times. V and J are TRBV29-1 and TRBJ1-1; TRBD1 matches at 10 bases. Germline V lookup: CDR1 SQVTM, CDR2 ANQGSEA. The J segment lost 4 bases and the V segment lost 7 bases, leaving 9 bases of the junction unmatched. The CDR3 is made up of 14 amino acids. In DNA form, the CDR3 reads TGCAGCGCCCTCAAAGGACAGGGGGTCACTGAAGCTTTCTTT. It codes for CSALKGQGVTEAFF.

This clonotype was seen repeatedly, ten times or more. The J gene is TRBJ1-2, the V gene TRBV7-2, with a weak D call TRBD1 (5 bases). CDR3 size: 17 residues. Germline CDR1 reads SGHTA; CDR2 reads FQGNSA. The ends were cut back, 2 bases at V and 0 bases at J, with 16 bases in the middle. The CDR3 reads CASSLFDSSASNYGYTF. CDR3 nucleotide sequence: TGTGCCAGCAGCTTATTTGACAGTTCGGCCTCTAACTATGGCTACACCTTC.

The chain joins TRBV20-1 to TRBJ2-5, with D maybe TRBD1 (5 bases). V was pared by 3 bases and J by 0 bases, with 14 bases between. The CDR3 is 15 amino acids. CDR1 and CDR2 from the germline V gene are DFQATT and SNEGSKA (reference sequence). In DNA form, the CDR3 reads TGCAGTGCTAGTGGCCAGGGTTGGTACCAAGAGACCCAGTACTTC. It translates to CSASGQGWYQETQYF.

This clonotype was counted ten times or more. The genes are TRBV12-3 or TRBV12-4 and TRBJ1-2; tentatively, D is TRBD1 (6 bases). This CDR3 is built from 13 residues. V was shortened by 2 bases and J by 2 bases, with 6 bases between the two germline ends. The CDR3 nucleotides are TGTGCCAGCAGTTTACAGGGGAACTATGGCTACACCTTC. This translates into CASSLQGNYGYTF.

The CDR3 sequence is CASSPLGPAGYTF. For the CDR3, the DNA is TGTGCCAGCAGTCCCTTGGGACCCGCTGGCTACACCTTC. V is TRBV12-3 or TRBV12-4 and J is TRBJ1-2, with D possibly matching TRBD1 (5 bases). V gave up 5 bases and J gave up 7 bases, with 14 bases separating them. CDR3 size: 13 residues.

The chain links TRBV29-1 to TRBJ1-1; possible D gene TRBD1, 5 bases. V lost 8 bases and J lost 4, with 17 bases in between. CDR3 length: 13 amino acids. Per the germline V gene, CDR1 is SQVTM and CDR2 is ANQGSEA. CDR3 DNA: TGCAGCTCCTCGACGGGGCCCCTCACTGAAGCTTTCTTT. Translating gives CSSSTGPLTEAFF.

This CDR3 reads CASRGTDEDQPQHF. CDR3 bases: TGTGCCAGTAGGGGTACGGACGAGGATCAGCCCCAGCATTTT. The gene calls are TRBV6-5 and TRBJ1-5, with a possible D match to TRBD1 (5 bases). Trimming shortened V by 9 bases and J by 5 bases, and 17 bases separated the two germline ends. The CDR3 is 14 amino acids. Germline V gene sequence: CDR1 MNHEY, CDR2 SVGAGI.

This chain links TRBV7-3 with TRBJ1-2; D is possibly TRBD1 (5 bases). This CDR3 has 15 amino acids. The germline gives CDR1 SGHTA, CDR2 FQGTGA. V was cut by 4 bases and J by 4 bases, with 16 bases left in between. CDR3 nucleotide sequence: TGTGCCAGCAGCTCTGCGGGGGGAGAGATCTATGGCTACACCTTC. Protein sequence: CASSSAGGEIYGYTF.